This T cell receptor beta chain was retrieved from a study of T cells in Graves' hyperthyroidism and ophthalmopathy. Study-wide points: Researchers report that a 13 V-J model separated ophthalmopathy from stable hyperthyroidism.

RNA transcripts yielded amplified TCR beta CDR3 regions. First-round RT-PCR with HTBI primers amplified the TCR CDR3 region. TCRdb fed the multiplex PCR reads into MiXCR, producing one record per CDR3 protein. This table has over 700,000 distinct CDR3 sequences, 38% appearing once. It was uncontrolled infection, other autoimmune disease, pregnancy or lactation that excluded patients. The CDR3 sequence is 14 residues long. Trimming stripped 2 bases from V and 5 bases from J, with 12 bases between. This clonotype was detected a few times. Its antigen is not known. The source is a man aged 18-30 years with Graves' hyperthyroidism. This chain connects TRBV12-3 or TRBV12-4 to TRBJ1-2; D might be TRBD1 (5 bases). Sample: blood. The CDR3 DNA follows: TGTGCCAGCAGTTTAAAACCGGAGGGGTATGGCTACACCTTC. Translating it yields CASSLKPEGYGYTF.